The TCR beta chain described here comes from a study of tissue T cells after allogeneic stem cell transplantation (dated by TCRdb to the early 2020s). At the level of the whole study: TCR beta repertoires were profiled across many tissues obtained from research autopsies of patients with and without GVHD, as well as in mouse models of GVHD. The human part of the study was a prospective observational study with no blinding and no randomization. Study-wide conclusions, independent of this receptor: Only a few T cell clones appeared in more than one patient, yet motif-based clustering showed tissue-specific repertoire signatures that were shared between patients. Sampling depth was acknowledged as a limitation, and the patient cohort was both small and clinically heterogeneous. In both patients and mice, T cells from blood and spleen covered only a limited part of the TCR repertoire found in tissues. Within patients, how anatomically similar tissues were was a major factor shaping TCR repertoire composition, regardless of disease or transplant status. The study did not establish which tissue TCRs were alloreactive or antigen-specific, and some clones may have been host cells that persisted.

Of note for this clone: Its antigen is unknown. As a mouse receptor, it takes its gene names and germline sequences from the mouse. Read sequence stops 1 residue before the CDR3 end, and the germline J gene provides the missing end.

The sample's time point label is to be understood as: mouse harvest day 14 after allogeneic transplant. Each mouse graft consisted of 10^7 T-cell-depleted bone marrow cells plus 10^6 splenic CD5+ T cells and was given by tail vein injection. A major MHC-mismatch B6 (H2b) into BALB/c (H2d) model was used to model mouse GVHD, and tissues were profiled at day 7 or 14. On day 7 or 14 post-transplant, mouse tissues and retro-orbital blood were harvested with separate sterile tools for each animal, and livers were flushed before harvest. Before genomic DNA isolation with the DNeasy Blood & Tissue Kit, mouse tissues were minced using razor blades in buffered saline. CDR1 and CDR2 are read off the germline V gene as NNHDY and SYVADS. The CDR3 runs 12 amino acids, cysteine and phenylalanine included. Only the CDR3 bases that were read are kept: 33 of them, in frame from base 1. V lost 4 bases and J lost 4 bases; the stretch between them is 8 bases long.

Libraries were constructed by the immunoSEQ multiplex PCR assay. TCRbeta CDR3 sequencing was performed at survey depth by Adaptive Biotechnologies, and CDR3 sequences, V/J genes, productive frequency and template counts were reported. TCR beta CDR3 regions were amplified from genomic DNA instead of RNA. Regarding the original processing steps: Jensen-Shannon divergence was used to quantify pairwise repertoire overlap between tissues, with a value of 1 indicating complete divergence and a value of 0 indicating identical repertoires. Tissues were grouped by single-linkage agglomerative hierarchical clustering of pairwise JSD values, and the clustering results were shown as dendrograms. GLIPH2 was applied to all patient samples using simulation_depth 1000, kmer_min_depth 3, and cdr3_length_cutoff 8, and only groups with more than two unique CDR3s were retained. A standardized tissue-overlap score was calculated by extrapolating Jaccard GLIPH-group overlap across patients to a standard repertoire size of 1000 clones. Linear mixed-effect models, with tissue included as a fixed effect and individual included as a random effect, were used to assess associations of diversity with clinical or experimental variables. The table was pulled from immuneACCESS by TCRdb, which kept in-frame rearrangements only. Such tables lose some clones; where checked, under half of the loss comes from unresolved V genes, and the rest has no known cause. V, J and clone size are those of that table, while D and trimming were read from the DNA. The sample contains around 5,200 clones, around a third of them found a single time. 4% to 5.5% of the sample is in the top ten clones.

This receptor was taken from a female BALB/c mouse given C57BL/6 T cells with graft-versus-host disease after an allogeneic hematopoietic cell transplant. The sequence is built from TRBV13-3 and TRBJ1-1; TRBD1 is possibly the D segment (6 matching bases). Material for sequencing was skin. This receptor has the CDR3 CASSTGSTEVFF. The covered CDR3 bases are TGTGCCAGCAGTACAGGGTCCACAGAAGTCTTC.